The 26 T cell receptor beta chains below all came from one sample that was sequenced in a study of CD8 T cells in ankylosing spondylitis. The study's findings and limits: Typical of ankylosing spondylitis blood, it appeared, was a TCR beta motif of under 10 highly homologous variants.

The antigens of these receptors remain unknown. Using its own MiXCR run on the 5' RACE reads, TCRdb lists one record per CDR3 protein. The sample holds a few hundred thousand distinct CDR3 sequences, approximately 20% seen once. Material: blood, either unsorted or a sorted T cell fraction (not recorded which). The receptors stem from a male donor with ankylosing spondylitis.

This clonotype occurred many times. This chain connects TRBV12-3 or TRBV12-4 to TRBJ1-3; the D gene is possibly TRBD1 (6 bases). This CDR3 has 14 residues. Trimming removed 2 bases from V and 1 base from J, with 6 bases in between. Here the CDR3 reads CASSLTGSGNTIYF. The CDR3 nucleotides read TGTGCCAGCAGTTTAACAGGGTCTGGAAACACCATATATTTT.

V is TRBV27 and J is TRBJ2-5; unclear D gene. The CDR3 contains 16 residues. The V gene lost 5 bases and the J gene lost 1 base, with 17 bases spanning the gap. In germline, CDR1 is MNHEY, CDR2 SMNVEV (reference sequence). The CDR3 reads CASSPGLQRIQETQYF. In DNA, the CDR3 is TGTGCCAGCAGTCCCGGGCTCCAGAGGATCCAAGAGACCCAGTACTTC.

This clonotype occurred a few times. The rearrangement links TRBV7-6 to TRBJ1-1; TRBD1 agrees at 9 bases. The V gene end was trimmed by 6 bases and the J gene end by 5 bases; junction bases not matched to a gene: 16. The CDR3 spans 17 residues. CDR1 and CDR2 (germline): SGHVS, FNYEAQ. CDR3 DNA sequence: TGTGCCAGCAGTCAGATAAAATCCGGGACAGGGAAAACTGAAGCTTTCTTT. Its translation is CASSQIKSGTGKTEAFF.

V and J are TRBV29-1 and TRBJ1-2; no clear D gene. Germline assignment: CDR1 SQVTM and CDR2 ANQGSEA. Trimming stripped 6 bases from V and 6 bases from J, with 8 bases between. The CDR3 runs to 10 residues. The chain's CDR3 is CSVQTDGYTF. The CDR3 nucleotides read TGCAGCGTGCAAACTGATGGCTACACCTTC.

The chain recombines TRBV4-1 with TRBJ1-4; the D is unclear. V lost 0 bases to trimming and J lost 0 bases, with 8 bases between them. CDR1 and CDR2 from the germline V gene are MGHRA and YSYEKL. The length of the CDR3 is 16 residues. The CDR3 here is CASSQDAGATNEKLFF. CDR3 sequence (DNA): TGCGCCAGCAGCCAAGATGCAGGTGCAACTAATGAAAAACTGTTTTTT.

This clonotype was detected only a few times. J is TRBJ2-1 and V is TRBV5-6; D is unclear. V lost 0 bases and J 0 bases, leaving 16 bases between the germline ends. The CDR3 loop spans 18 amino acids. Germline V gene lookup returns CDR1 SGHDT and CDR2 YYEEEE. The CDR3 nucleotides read TGTGCCAGCAGCTTGGTCCGTTTCATGGGAAGCTCCTACAATGAGCAGTTCTTC. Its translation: CASSLVRFMGSSYNEQFF.

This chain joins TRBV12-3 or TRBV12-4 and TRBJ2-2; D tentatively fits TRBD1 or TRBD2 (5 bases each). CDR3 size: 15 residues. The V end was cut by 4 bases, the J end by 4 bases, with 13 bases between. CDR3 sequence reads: CASSSYGTGTGELFF. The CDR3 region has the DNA TGTGCCAGCAGTTCATACGGGACGGGCACCGGGGAGCTGTTTTTT.

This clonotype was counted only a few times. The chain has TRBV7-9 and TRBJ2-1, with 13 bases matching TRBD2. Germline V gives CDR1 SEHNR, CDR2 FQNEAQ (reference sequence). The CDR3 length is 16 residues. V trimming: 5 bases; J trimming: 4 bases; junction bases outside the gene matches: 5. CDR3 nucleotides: TGTGCCAGCAGCCCCCCGGGACTAGCGGGATACAATGAGCAGTTCTTC. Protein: CASSPPGLAGYNEQFF.

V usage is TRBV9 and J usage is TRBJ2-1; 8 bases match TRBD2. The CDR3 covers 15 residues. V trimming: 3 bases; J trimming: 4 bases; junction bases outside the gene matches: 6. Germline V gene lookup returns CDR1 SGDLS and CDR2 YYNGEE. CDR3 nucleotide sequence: TGTGCCAGCAGCGGGCGAAGCGGGGGTTACAATGAGCAGTTCTTC. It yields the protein CASSGRSGGYNEQFF.

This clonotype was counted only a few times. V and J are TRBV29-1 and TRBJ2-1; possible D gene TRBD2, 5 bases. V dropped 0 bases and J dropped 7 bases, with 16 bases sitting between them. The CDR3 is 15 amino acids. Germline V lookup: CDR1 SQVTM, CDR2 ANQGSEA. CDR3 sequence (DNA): TGCAGCGTTGAAGACTTAGCACCAACGGGGAATGAGCAGTTCTTC. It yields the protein CSVEDLAPTGNEQFF.

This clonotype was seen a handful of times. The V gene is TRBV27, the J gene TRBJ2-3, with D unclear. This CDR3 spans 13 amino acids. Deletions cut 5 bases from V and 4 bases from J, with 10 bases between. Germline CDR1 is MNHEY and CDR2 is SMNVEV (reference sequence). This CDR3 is CASSPIVADTQYF. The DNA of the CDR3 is TGTGCCAGCAGTCCCATAGTGGCAGATACGCAGTATTTT.

The CDR3 sequence: CASSLEWVASGRRYEQYF. In nucleotides, the CDR3 is TGTGCCAGCAGCTTGGAGTGGGTGGCTAGCGGGAGGCGGTACGAGCAGTACTTC. The chain is built from TRBV11-2 and TRBJ2-7; 11 bases fit TRBD2. In germline, CDR1 is SGHAT, CDR2 FQNNGV. V lost 3 bases and J lost 4; bases outside the gene matches: 14. There are 18 residues in the CDR3.

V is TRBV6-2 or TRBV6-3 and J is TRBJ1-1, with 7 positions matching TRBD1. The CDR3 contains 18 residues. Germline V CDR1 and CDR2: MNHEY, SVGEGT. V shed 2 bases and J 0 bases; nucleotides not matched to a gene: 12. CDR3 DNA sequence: TGTGCCAGCAGTTACGAGGGACAGACATTTTTGGTGAACACTGAAGCTTTCTTT. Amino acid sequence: CASSYEGQTFLVNTEAFF.

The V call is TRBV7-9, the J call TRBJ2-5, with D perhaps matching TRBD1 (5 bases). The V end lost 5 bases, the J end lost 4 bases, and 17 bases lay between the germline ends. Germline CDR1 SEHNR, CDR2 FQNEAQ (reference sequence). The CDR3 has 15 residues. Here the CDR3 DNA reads TGTGCCAGCAGCCCCCTGACAGTAACGGGAGAGACCCAGTACTTC. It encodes CASSPLTVTGETQYF. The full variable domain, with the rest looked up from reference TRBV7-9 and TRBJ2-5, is DTGVSQNPRHKITKRGQNVTFRCDPISEHNRLYWYRQTLGQGPEFLTYFQNEAQLEKSRLLSDRFSAERPKGSFSTLEIQRTEQGDSAMYLCASSPLTVTGETQYFGPGTRLLVL.

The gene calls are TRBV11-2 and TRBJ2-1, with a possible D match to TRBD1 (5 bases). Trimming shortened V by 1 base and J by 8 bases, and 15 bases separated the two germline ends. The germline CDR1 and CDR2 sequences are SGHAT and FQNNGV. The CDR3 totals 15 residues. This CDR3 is CASSLGGREIDEQFF. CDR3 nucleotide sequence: TGTGCCAGCAGCTTAGGTGGCAGGGAAATCGATGAGCAGTTCTTC.

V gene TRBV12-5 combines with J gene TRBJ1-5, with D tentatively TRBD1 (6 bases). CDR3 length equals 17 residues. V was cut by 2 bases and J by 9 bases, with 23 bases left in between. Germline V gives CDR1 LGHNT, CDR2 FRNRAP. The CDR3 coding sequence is TGTGCTAGTGGTTTGAACCGGGACACCTCCCGGGTAGTGCCCCAGCATTTT. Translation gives CASGLNRDTSRVVPQHF.

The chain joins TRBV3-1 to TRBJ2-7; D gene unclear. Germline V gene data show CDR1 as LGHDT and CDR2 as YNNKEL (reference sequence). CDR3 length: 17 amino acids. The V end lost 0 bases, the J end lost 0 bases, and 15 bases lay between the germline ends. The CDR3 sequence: CASSQDSPWTLSYEQYF. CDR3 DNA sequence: TGTGCCAGCAGCCAAGATTCGCCGTGGACCCTCTCCTACGAGCAGTACTTC.

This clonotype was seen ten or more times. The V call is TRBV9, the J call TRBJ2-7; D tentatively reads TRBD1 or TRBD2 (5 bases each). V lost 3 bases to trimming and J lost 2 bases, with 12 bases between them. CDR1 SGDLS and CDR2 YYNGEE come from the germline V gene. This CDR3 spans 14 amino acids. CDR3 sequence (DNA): TGTGCCAGCAGCGAAGGGACGGGGCCCTACGAGCAGTACTTC. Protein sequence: CASSEGTGPYEQYF.

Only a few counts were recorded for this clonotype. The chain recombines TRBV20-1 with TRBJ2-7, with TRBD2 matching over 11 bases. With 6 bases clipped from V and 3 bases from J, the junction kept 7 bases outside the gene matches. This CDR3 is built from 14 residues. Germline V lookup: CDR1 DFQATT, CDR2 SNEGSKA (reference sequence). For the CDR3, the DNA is TGCAGTGCAAAACTAGCGGGGGAAAACTACGAGCAGTACTTC. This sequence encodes CSAKLAGENYEQYF.

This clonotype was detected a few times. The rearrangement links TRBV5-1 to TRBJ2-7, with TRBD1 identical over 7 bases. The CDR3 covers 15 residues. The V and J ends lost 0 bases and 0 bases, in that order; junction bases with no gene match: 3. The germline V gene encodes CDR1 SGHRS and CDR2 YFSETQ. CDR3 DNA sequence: TGCGCCAGCAGCTTGGCCGGGACAGCCTCCTACGAGCAGTACTTC. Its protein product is CASSLAGTASYEQYF.

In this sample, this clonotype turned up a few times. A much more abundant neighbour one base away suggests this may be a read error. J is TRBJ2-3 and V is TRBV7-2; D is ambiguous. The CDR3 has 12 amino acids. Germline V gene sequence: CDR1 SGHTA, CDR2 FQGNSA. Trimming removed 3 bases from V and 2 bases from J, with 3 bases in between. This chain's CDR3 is CASSFDTDTQYF. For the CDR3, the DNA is TGTGCCAGCAGCTTCGACACAGATACGCAGTATTTT.

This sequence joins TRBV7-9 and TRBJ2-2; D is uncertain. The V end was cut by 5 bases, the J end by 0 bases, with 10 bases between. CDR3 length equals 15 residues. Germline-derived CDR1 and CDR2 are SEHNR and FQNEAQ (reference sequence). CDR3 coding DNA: TGTGCCAGCAGCCCCCCCGGAACGAACACCGGGGAGCTGTTTTTT. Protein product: CASSPPGTNTGELFF.

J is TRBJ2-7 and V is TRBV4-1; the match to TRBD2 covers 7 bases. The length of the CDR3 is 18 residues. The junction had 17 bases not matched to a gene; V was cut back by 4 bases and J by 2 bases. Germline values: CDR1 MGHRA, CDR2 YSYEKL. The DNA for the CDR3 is TGCGCCAGCAGCCCCCCCTTTCCATTAGGGACTAAGACCTACGAGCAGTACTTC. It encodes CASSPPFPLGTKTYEQYF.

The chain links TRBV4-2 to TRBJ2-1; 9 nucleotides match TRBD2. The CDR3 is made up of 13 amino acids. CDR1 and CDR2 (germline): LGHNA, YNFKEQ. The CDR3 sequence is CDERGESYNEQFF. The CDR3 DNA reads TGTGACGAGCGGGGGGAATCCTACAATGAGCAGTTCTTC.

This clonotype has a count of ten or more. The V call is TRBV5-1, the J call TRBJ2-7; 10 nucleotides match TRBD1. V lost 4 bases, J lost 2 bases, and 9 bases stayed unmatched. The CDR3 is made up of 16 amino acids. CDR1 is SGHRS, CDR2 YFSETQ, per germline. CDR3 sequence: CASSLMPGQGTYEQYF. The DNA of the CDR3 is TGCGCCAGCAGCCTTATGCCGGGACAGGGGACCTACGAGCAGTACTTC.

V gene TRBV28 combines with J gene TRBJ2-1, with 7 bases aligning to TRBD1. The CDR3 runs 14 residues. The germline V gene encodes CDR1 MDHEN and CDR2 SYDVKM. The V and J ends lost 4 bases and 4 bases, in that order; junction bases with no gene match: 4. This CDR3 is CASSSRDSYNEQFF. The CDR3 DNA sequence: TGTGCCAGCAGTTCTCGGGACAGTTACAATGAGCAGTTCTTC.